Below are 20 T cell receptor beta chains sequenced from a single sample in a study of response to subunit inactivated influenza vaccine. TCRdb called the RT-PCR reads again in MiXCR, with one record for every CDR3 protein. The sample gives approximately 700,000 distinct CDR3 sequences, approximately 15% of which show up once; 6% to 8% is in the top ten. The sample here was PBMCs from blood, taken around 14 days before vaccination. The receptors stem from a man in his forties or fifties who received an inactivated influenza vaccine.

The table lists this clonotype with a count of one. The J gene is TRBJ2-2, the V gene TRBV28; the D gene is possibly TRBD1 (5 bases). V lost 7 bases, J lost 0 bases, and 15 bases lay in between. The CDR3 runs to 16 residues. From germline, CDR1 is MDHEN and CDR2 SYDVKM. The CDR3 DNA is TGTGCCAGCACAAATTGGGGCTTGGCGAACACCGGGGAGCTGTTTTTT. It encodes CASTNWGLANTGELFF.

The rearrangement links TRBV10-2 to TRBJ2-3; TRBD2 agrees at 7 bases. The CDR3 extends over 16 amino acids. The germline gives CDR1 WSHSY, CDR2 SAAADI. Losses at the gene ends were 8 bases for V and 2 bases for J; bases not matched to a gene: 13. The CDR3 loop is CASHEGLRGYTDTQYF. CDR3 DNA sequence: TGCGCCAGCCACGAAGGATTGCGGGGGTACACAGATACGCAGTATTTT.

This clonotype occurred a few times. This chain joins TRBV7-3 and TRBJ2-3; D perhaps matches TRBD2 (6 bases). CDR3 length equals 14 residues. CDR1 is SGHTA, CDR2 FQGTGA, per germline. V gave up 5 bases and J gave up 4 bases, with 13 bases separating them. CDR3 in DNA: TGTGCCAGCAGCCACGGAGGGAAGGCAGATACGCAGTATTTT. Translated, it gives CASSHGGKADTQYF.

The rearrangement uses TRBV7-2 and TRBJ2-5; 10 positions agree with TRBD2. The germline gives CDR1 SGHTA, CDR2 FQGNSA. J was trimmed by 1 base and V by 4 bases; bases with no gene match: 3. The CDR3 extends over 15 amino acids. The CDR3 nucleotides are TGTGCCAGCAGCTGGAGCGGGAGGGGCCAAGAGACCCAGTACTTC. It translates to CASSWSGRGQETQYF.

This clonotype was observed many times. The gene calls are TRBV20-1 and TRBJ2-7; 9 bases align to TRBD1. Trimming cost V 1 base and J 10 bases; bases outside gene matches: 11. The CDR3 contains 14 residues. The germline CDR1 and CDR2 sequences are DFQATT and SNEGSKA (reference sequence). DNA of the CDR3: TGCAGTGCTAGAGTCCAGACAGGGGGGAGAGGACAGTACTTC. Protein sequence: CSARVQTGGRGQYF.

The table lists this clonotype with a few counts. V and J are TRBV20-1 and TRBJ2-1, with D possibly matching TRBD2 (5 bases). Germline V CDR1 and CDR2: DFQATT, SNEGSKA (reference sequence). V was pared by 4 bases and J by 7 bases, with 14 bases between. The CDR3 loop spans 13 amino acids. Here the CDR3 reads CSATYRRGNEQFF. For the CDR3, the DNA is TGCAGTGCTACCTATCGCCGGGGTAATGAGCAGTTCTTC.

This clonotype was counted a few times. This chain connects TRBV2 to TRBJ2-3; TRBD2 matches at 9 bases. After removal of 11 bases from V and 3 bases from J, the junction contained 9 bases not matched to a gene. Germline-derived CDR1 and CDR2 are SNHLY and FYNNEI. There are 14 residues in the CDR3. The chain's CDR3 is CASQGTSGTDTQYF. CDR3 sequence (DNA): TGTGCCTCACAAGGCACTAGCGGGACAGATACGCAGTATTTT.

In its sample, this clonotype was seen a few times. The chain couples TRBV28 to TRBJ1-1; D is ambiguous. The germline gives CDR1 MDHEN, CDR2 SYDVKM. The CDR3 is 15 residues long. Trimming took off 2 bases at V and 0 bases at J, with 10 bases between the two ends. For the CDR3, the DNA is TGTGCCAGCAGTTTACCGGGAGAGTTGAACACTGAAGCTTTCTTT. This codes for CASSLPGELNTEAFF.

This clonotype was counted a few times. The chain couples TRBV5-5 to TRBJ2-2; D gene uncertain. Between the trimmed V and J ends, which lost 0 bases and 6 bases, there was a span of 12 bases. The CDR3 loop spans 15 amino acids. Germline assignment: CDR1 SGHKS and CDR2 YYEKEE (reference sequence). The CDR3 nucleotides read TGTGCCAGCAGCTTGGACAGCTACACTTCCGGGGAGCTGTTTTTT. Encoded protein: CASSLDSYTSGELFF.

This clonotype was seen a few times. The chain is built from TRBV20-1 and TRBJ1-6; D may be TRBD1 (5 bases). Germline V gene data show CDR1 as DFQATT and CDR2 as SNEGSKA (reference sequence). The length of the CDR3 is 14 residues. V gave up 6 bases and J gave up 4 bases, with 13 bases separating them. CDR3 sequence reads: CSASWGGYNSPLHF. As DNA, the CDR3 is TGCAGTGCCTCTTGGGGGGGATATAATTCACCCCTCCACTTT.

The V and J genes are TRBV11-2 and TRBJ2-1, with TRBD2 matching over 9 bases. With 5 bases clipped from V and 3 bases from J, the junction kept 5 bases outside the gene matches. Per the germline V gene, CDR1 is SGHAT and CDR2 is FQNNGV. The CDR3 has 15 residues. This CDR3 is CASSPTSGFYNEQFF. CDR3 DNA: TGTGCCAGCAGCCCTACTAGCGGGTTCTACAATGAGCAGTTCTTC.

This clonotype was observed a few times. The chain couples TRBV29-1 to TRBJ2-5, with TRBD2 matching 7 bases. CDR3 length: 12 amino acids. With 3 bases clipped from V and 4 bases from J, the junction kept 2 bases outside the gene matches. Germline V CDR1 and CDR2: SQVTM, ANQGSEA. The CDR3, as DNA: TGCAGCGTTGATACGGGAGGAGAGACCCAGTACTTC. This sequence encodes CSVDTGGETQYF.

This clonotype was counted between two and nine times. This chain joins TRBV5-1 and TRBJ2-5; D gene uncertain. Germline-derived CDR1 and CDR2 are SGHRS and YFSETQ. The germline V and J ends were trimmed by 7 bases and 0 bases, with 10 bases remaining between them. There are 13 residues in the CDR3. CDR3 bases: TGCGCCAGCCACCTGACGTACCAAGAGACCCAGTACTTC. Translated, it gives CASHLTYQETQYF.

This chain's CDR3 is CASKAGSSYEQYF. In DNA form, the CDR3 reads TGTGCCAGCAAGGCAGGGTCCTCCTACGAGCAGTACTTC. The chain combines TRBV2 with TRBJ2-7, with a tentative D call TRBD1 (5 bases). V was cut by 7 bases and J by 0 bases, with 10 bases left in between. Germline-derived CDR1 and CDR2 are SNHLY and FYNNEI. This CDR3 spans 13 amino acids.

The sample holds many counts of this clonotype. The V call is TRBV2, the J call TRBJ2-3, with 11 bases that match TRBD2. CDR1 is SNHLY, CDR2 FYNNEI, per germline. Trimming removed 6 bases from V and 0 bases from J; junction bases left unmatched: 8. The CDR3 spans 17 residues. DNA for the CDR3: TGTGCCAGCAGAAGACTAGCGGGAATGGGGAGCACAGATACGCAGTATTTT. Translation gives CASRRLAGMGSTDTQYF.

The rearrangement uses TRBV11-2 and TRBJ2-5, with D possibly being TRBD1 (6 bases). The CDR3 runs to 17 residues. The V end lost 3 bases, the J end lost 1 base, and 18 bases lay between the germline ends. The germline V gene encodes CDR1 SGHAT and CDR2 FQNNGV. For the CDR3, the DNA is TGTGCCAGCAGCTTGGCCGGGACAACCATATTCCAAGAGACCCAGTACTTC. This encodes CASSLAGTTIFQETQYF.

The V and J genes are TRBV28 and TRBJ2-1; no definite D call. The CDR3 runs to 15 residues. V was trimmed by 1 base and J by 8 bases, leaving 15 bases between them. Germline assignment: CDR1 MDHEN and CDR2 SYDVKM. As DNA, the CDR3 is TGTGCCAGCAGTTTATCCCCCGTCTTGAATGATGAGCAGTTCTTC. Amino acids: CASSLSPVLNDEQFF.

J is TRBJ2-2 and V is TRBV6-1, with D perhaps matching TRBD2 (7 bases). V lost 8 bases and J lost 2, with 18 bases in between. Looked up from germline, CDR1 is MNHNS and CDR2 is SASEGT. CDR3 length: 16 residues. CDR3 in DNA: TGTGCCAGCGTCGTCTTAGGGGGGGCAAACACCGGGGAGCTGTTTTTT. It translates to CASVVLGGANTGELFF.

The chain uses TRBV7-9 and TRBJ1-5; D is uncertain. V lost 4 bases and J lost 0, with 13 bases in between. The CDR3 totals 16 residues. Germline V CDR1 and CDR2: SEHNR, FQNEAQ (reference sequence). CDR3 residues: CASSSSNGNSNQPQHF. CDR3 nucleotide sequence: TGTGCCAGCAGCTCCTCCAACGGGAATAGCAATCAGCCCCAGCATTTT.

This clonotype was detected a few times. The rearrangement uses TRBV6-5 and TRBJ1-6; a weak D match, TRBD1 (6 bases). Germline V gene sequence: CDR1 MNHEY, CDR2 SVGAGI. The V and J ends lost 2 bases and 7 bases respectively, with 6 bases between them. The CDR3 consists of 13 residues. CDR3 coding DNA: TGTGCCAGCAGTTACAGGGGGAATTCACCCCTCCACTTT. This sequence encodes CASSYRGNSPLHF.